This T cell receptor beta chain is drawn from a study of CD8+ T cells in alopecia areata. Per germline, CDR1 SGHTA and CDR2 FQGNSA. The CDR3 is 14 residues long. V lost 5 bases to trimming and J lost 4 bases, with 14 bases between them. cDNA prepared by RNA extraction and subsequent reverse transcription served as the template for sequencing. TCRdb keeps only in-frame clones here, not all; method: immunoSEQ multiplex PCR. Of around 250,000 clones listed, roughly 69% are singletons. Cell sorting on a FACSAria was used to separate CD4+ and CD8+ T cells from the PBMCs. Study outcomes and limitations: Especially in alopecia totalis/universalis, lesional scalp showed greater clonality than normal scalp did.

With respect to this clone: The target antigen is unknown.

The TCR comes from a human donor with alopecia areata. The rearrangement uses TRBV7-2 and TRBJ2-5; D may be TRBD1 or TRBD2 (5 bases each). The sequencing used CD4+ T cells sorted from blood, collected at week 0. This CDR3 is CASSPGTSLETQYF. CDR3 DNA: TGTGCCAGCAGCCCGGGGACCTCGCTAGAGACCCAGTACTTC.